Below, one T cell receptor (beta chain) is given with its context. Its antigen is still unknown. No qualities accompany the bases; no much larger clone lies one base away. The data were obtained in a study of siplizumab effects on memory and regulatory T cells (dated by TCRdb to about 2019). Looking at the study overall: The study looked at the effect of siplizumab, an anti-CD2 antibody, on alloreactive T-cell subsets in allogeneic mixed lymphocyte reactions made from human PBMCs.

Sorted unstimulated T cells and proliferating T cells recovered from mixed lymphocyte reactions were subjected to TCRbeta CDR3 sequencing. Fresh whole blood from roughly 10 HLA-typed healthy donors was used to isolate PBMCs. The full study reports these points: Whether proliferating Tregs from siplizumab cultures actually had suppressive function was not functionally confirmed. Of the alloreactive CD4+ clones that could be mapped, the Treg-derived share averaged 68.8% with siplizumab compared with 25% to 30% in control reactions. Because sequences below about 10^-5 frequency were poorly captured, only a minor fraction of alloreactive clones could be mapped to unstimulated subsets. Siplizumab significantly reduced the cumulative frequency of alloreactive sequences traceable to unstimulated CD4+ memory T cells. For roughly 75-97% of proliferating CD4+ or CD8+ clones, no naive or memory phenotype could be assigned. Compared with memory T cells, unstimulated naive T cells appeared more diverse, and naive cells seemed to make a substantial contribution to the alloresponse.

Library construction relied on the immunoSEQ multiplex PCR assay. Each sample had some 10^5 TCR templates assayed by the deep sequencing platform. Genomic DNA extracted from sorted T cells was used for TCRbeta CDR3 sequencing. Per the source publication's procedure: The R programming language was used for clonal analysis of the TCRbeta CDR3 data. Unstimulated samples were compared with post-reaction CFSE-low samples to define alloreactive CD4+ and CD8+ clones. Alloreactive CD4+ clones were assigned to regulatory or non-regulatory origin by matching sequences to sorted unstimulated Treg and non-Treg repertoires. Drawn from immuneACCESS, this table holds only the in-frame rearrangements with V and J called that TCRdb kept. Clones are partly lost; checked studies trace under half to an unresolved V gene and leave the rest unexplained. That table supplies the V and J calls and clone size; D and trimming were determined from the DNA. For this sample the table gives more than 85,000 clones, of which about 93% were detected only once. Around 0.29% of the sample is taken by the ten largest.

V trim: 8 bases; J trim: 0 bases; unmatched bases: 13. There are 18 amino acids in the CDR3, from cysteine to phenylalanine inclusive. Only CDR3 DNA remains: 54 bases, in frame from the first base. The germline V gene provides CDR1 MGHRA and CDR2 YSYEKL. Here the chain combines TRBV4-1 and TRBJ2-2; 9 bases in the middle match TRBD2. The specimen sequenced was CD4+ T cells sorted from blood. The TCR was taken from a human donor in good health. The CDR3 region reads CASSKSSAGGANTGELFF. The nucleotide sequence is TGCGCCAGCTCAAAATCATCCGCGGGGGGGGCGAACACCGGGGAGCTGTTTTTT.